The 19 T cell receptor beta chains presented below share a single source sample, sequenced in a study of T cell changes during pregnancy in multiple sclerosis. Data came from immunoSEQ multiplex PCR; TCRdb stores just in-frame clones and leaves some out. The table shows about 62,000 clones, with approximately 90% occurring only once. Here the sequenced sample was peripheral blood, taken in the second trimester of pregnancy. The receptors derive from a female donor in good health, enrolled as a control in a pregnancy study.

The V call is TRBV19, the J call TRBJ1-1; a weak D match, TRBD1 (5 bases). This CDR3 spans 14 amino acids. Germline values: CDR1 LNHDA, CDR2 SQIVND (reference sequence). With 3 bases removed from V and 1 base from J, the gap between germline ends came to 9 bases. CDR3 loop: CASSIGAWNTEAFF. DNA of the CDR3: TGTGCCAGTAGTATTGGGGCCTGGAACACTGAAGCTTTCTTT.

The genes are TRBV7-3 and TRBJ1-2, with D possibly being TRBD1 (6 bases). The V end was cut by 5 bases, the J end by 5 bases, with 12 bases between. The CDR3 contains 13 residues. The germline gives CDR1 SGHTA, CDR2 FQGTGA. The CDR3 here is CASSGTGSYGYTF. The CDR3 bases are TGTGCCAGCAGCGGAACAGGGTCTTATGGCTACACCTTC. Full variable domain (remainder filled in from reference TRBV7-3 and TRBJ1-2): GAGVSQTPSNKVTEKGKYVELRCDPISGHTALYWYRQSLGQGPEFLIYFQGTGAADDSGLPNDRFFAVRPEGSVSTLKIQRTERGDSAVYLCASSGTGSYGYTFGSGTRLTVV.

The V gene is TRBV28, the J gene TRBJ2-7, with 9 bases aligning to TRBD1. V lost 6 bases to trimming and J lost 4 bases; unmatched junction nucleotides: 7. This CDR3 has 14 amino acids. Per the germline V gene, CDR1 is MDHEN and CDR2 is SYDVKM. For the CDR3, the DNA is TGTGCCAGCAGGCCCGGGACAGGGACGTACGAGCAGTACTTC. Its translation is CASRPGTGTYEQYF.

In nucleotides, the CDR3 is TGCAGCGTTGAGGGGGGAGCTGGAAACACCATATATTTT. Protein: CSVEGGAGNTIYF. This chain links TRBV29-1 with TRBJ1-3; the D gene is possibly TRBD1 (5 bases). Trimming stripped 3 bases from V and 2 bases from J, with 8 bases between. Germline V gene data show CDR1 as SQVTM and CDR2 as ANQGSEA. The CDR3 sequence is 13 residues long.

The chain combines TRBV4-1 with TRBJ2-1; 9 nucleotides match TRBD2. CDR1 MGHRA and CDR2 YSYEKL come from the germline V gene. The V and J ends lost 5 bases and 4 bases, in that order; junction bases with no gene match: 12. The CDR3 sequence is 17 residues long. CDR3 DNA: TGCGCCAGCAGCAAAGGGGGGTTGGCGGGAGGGTACAATGAGCAGTTCTTC. It is translated as CASSKGGLAGGYNEQFF.

The rearrangement joins TRBV27 to TRBJ2-1; the D is unclear. The CDR3 has 13 residues. V gave up 3 bases and J gave up 3 bases, with 6 bases separating them. The V gene's germline CDR1 is MNHEY and CDR2 SMNVEV (reference sequence). DNA for the CDR3: TGTGCCAGCAGTTTGGCCGACTACAATGAGCAGTTCTTC. Translated: CASSLADYNEQFF.

The chain has TRBV5-4 and TRBJ2-7; TRBD1 matches at 8 bases. Looked up from germline, CDR1 is SGHNT and CDR2 is YYREEE (reference sequence). The CDR3 contains 14 residues. V trimming: 4 bases; J trimming: 1 base; junction bases outside the gene matches: 4. CDR3 DNA: TGTGCCAGCAGCCCCGACAGGGGTTCCTACGAGCAGTACTTC. This sequence encodes CASSPDRGSYEQYF.

J is TRBJ1-4 and V is TRBV5-5, with a weak D call TRBD1 (5 bases). The ends were cut back, 0 bases at V and 5 bases at J, with 11 bases in the middle. The V gene's germline CDR1 is SGHKS and CDR2 YYEKEE (reference sequence). The CDR3 is made up of 15 amino acids. The CDR3 spells CASSLGLRVNEKLFF. CDR3 sequence (DNA): TGTGCCAGCAGCTTGGGGCTCAGGGTAAATGAAAAACTGTTTTTT.

The chain is built from TRBV27 and TRBJ2-7; TRBD2 matches at 7 bases. CDR1 and CDR2 (germline): MNHEY, SMNVEV (reference sequence). The CDR3 is 16 amino acids. V was pared by 2 bases and J by 0 bases, with 7 bases of the junction left unmatched. Here the CDR3 reads CASSLGSGKSSYEQYF. The CDR3 nucleotides are TGTGCCAGCAGTTTAGGCAGCGGGAAGAGCTCCTACGAGCAGTACTTC.

V and J are TRBV6-5 and TRBJ1-6; TRBD1 might be the D (5 bases). The CDR3 has 13 amino acids. The V and J ends lost 6 bases and 7 bases respectively, with 10 bases between them. The V gene's germline CDR1 is MNHEY and CDR2 SVGAGI. CDR3 sequence reads: CASSQTENSPLHF. The CDR3 DNA is TGTGCCAGCAGCCAGACAGAGAATTCACCCCTCCACTTT.

The J gene is TRBJ1-4, the V gene TRBV30; no reliable D call. The CDR3 length is 11 residues. The ends were cut back, 5 bases at V and 5 bases at J, with 6 bases in the middle. Germline lookup yields CDR1 GTSNPN and CDR2 SVGIG (reference sequence). CDR3 nucleotides: TGTGCCTGGGGGAGGAATGAAAAACTGTTTTTT. Amino acids: CAWGRNEKLFF.

About this clone itself: Other nucleotide sequences from this sample produce the same CDR3. The chain has TRBV15 and TRBJ2-3; TRBD2 matches 8 bases. V lost 0 bases to trimming and J lost 1 base; unmatched junction nucleotides: 0. This CDR3 comprises 15 residues. Germline values: CDR1 LNHNV, CDR2 YYDKDF (reference sequence). CDR3 coding DNA: TGTGCCACCAGCAGAGAAGCGGGGGGCACAGATACGCAGTATTTT. Its translation: CATSREAGGTDTQYF.

V is TRBV5-1 and J is TRBJ2-1, with 8 bases matching TRBD1. This CDR3 comprises 12 residues. Germline V CDR1 and CDR2: SGHRS, YFSETQ. V lost 7 bases and J lost 10; bases outside the gene matches: 7. The CDR3 bases are TGCGCCAGCTACCAGGGGGCAAACGAGCAGTTCTTC. Amino acids: CASYQGANEQFF.

This clone is a singleton in its sample. In DNA form, the CDR3 reads TGTGCCAGCAGCGCCGGGACAGGGACCTACGAGCAGTACTTC. It specifies CASSAGTGTYEQYF. The chain has TRBV5-6 and TRBJ2-7; 9 bases fit TRBD1. CDR1 is SGHDT, CDR2 YYEEEE, per germline. The CDR3 is 14 amino acids. Germline trimming cut 4 bases from V and 2 bases from J; bases unmatched to any gene: 4.

The chain employs TRBV5-1 and TRBJ2-5, with 8 bases lining up with TRBD2. This CDR3 region has 12 residues. Germline CDR1 and CDR2: SGHRS and YFSETQ. V lost 10 bases to trimming and J lost 6 bases; unmatched junction nucleotides: 8. CDR3 in amino acids: CAAGGGSKTQYF. The DNA for the CDR3 is TGCGCCGCGGGCGGGGGGTCGAAGACCCAGTACTTC. Drawing the rest from reference TRBV5-1 and TRBJ2-5, the complete variable domain is KAGVTQTPRYLIKTRGQQVTLSCSPISGHRSVSWYQQTPGQGLQFLFEYFSETQRNKGNFPGRFSGRQFSNSRSEMNVSTLELGDSALYLCAAGGGSKTQYFGPGTRLLVL.

V and J are TRBV7-6 and TRBJ2-7, with TRBD1 as a possible D gene (5 bases). Trimming pared 4 bases from V and 7 bases from J, leaving 26 bases between. The CDR3 consists of 17 residues. CDR1 and CDR2 from the germline V gene are SGHVS and FNYEAQ. In DNA, the CDR3 is TGTGCCAGCAGCTCCGAGCCTGCTGGGGCGCAGGTATGTGAGCAGTACTTC. Protein product: CASSSEPAGAQVCEQYF.

The gene calls are TRBV30 and TRBJ2-3; 10 nucleotides line up with TRBD2. J lost 0 bases, V lost 2 bases, and 2 bases had no gene match. The CDR3 is 15 residues long. Germline CDR1 GTSNPN, CDR2 SVGIG (reference sequence). In DNA, the CDR3 is TGTGCCTGGAGTACACTAGCGGGGAGCACAGATACGCAGTATTTT. This gives the protein CAWSTLAGSTDTQYF.

This clone was detected once. The rearrangement links TRBV29-1 to TRBJ2-7, with 13 nucleotides matching TRBD2. Germline V gene sequence: CDR1 SQVTM, CDR2 ANQGSEA. V was clipped by 6 bases and J by 2 bases; unmatched bases: 4. The CDR3 contains 14 residues. CDR3 amino acids: CSVAGLAGTYEQYF. CDR3 sequence (DNA): TGCAGCGTGGCGGGACTAGCGGGAACCTACGAGCAGTACTTC.

This clone was seen more than once but under ten times. The V and J genes are TRBV28 and TRBJ1-5; no clear D gene. This CDR3 spans 16 amino acids. V lost 5 bases and J 5 bases, leaving 19 bases between the germline ends. In germline, CDR1 is MDHEN, CDR2 SYDVKM. CDR3 DNA sequence: TGTGCCAGCAGTCCCTCAGCGGGTTTAGGCTATCAGCCCCAGCATTTT. Residues: CASSPSAGLGYQPQHF.